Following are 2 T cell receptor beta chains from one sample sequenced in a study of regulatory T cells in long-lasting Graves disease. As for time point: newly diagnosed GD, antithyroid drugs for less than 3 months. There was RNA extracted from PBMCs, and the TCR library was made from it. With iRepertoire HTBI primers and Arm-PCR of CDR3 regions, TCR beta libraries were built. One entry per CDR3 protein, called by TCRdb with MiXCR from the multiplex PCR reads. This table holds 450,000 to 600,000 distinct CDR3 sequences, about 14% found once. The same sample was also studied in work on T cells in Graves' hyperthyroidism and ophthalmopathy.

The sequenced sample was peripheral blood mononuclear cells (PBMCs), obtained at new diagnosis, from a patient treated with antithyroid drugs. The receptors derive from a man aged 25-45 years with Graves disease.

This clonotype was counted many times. CDR3 in DNA: TGTGCCAGCAGTTACACCGGACAGGGGCTCACTGAAGCTTTCTTT. This sequence encodes CASSYTGQGLTEAFF. The rearrangement joins TRBV6-5 to TRBJ1-1; the match to TRBD1 covers 9 bases. CDR1 is MNHEY and CDR2 is SVGAGI in the germline V gene. The CDR3 consists of 15 residues. J lost 4 bases, V lost 2 bases, and 5 bases had no gene match.

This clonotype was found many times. DNA for the CDR3: TGTGCCAGCCACATCGGACAGATTTACAATGAGCAGTTCTTC. Its translation: CASHIGQIYNEQFF. V usage is TRBV18 and J usage is TRBJ2-1, with a tentative D call TRBD1 (6 bases). Looked up from germline, CDR1 is KGHSH and CDR2 is LQKENI. This CDR3 has 14 amino acids. V was cut by 8 bases and J by 4 bases, with 15 bases left in between.